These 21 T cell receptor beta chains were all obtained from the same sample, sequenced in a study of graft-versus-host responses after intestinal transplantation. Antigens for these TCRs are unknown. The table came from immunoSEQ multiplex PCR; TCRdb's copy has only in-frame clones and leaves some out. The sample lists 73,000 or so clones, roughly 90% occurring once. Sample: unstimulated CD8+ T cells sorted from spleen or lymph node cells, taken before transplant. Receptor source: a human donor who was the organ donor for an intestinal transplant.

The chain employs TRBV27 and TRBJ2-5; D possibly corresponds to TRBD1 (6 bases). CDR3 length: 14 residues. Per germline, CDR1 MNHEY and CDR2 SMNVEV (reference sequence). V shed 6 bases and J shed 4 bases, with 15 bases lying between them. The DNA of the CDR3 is TGTGCCAGCAGAGCAGGGGTGGCCGGAGAGACCCAGTACTTC. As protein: CASRAGVAGETQYF.

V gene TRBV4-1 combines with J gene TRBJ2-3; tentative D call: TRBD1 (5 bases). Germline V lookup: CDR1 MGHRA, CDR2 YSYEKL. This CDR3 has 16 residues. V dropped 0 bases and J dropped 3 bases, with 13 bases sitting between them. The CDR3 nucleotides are TGCGCCAGCAGCCAAGATTCCCTTGACAGAACAGATACGCAGTATTTT. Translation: CASSQDSLDRTDTQYF.

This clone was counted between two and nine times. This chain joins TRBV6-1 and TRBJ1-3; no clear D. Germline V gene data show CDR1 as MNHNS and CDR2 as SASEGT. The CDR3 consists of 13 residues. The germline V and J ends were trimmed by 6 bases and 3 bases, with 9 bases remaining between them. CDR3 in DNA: TGTGCCAGCAGGGAGGGAAGTGGAAACACCATATATTTT. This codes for CASREGSGNTIYF.

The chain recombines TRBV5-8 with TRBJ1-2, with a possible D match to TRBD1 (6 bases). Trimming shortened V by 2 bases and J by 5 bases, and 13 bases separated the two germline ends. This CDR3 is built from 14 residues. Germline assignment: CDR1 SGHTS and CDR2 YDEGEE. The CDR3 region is CASSFQGSNYGYTF. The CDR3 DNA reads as TGTGCCAGCAGCTTTCAGGGGTCGAATTATGGCTACACCTTC.

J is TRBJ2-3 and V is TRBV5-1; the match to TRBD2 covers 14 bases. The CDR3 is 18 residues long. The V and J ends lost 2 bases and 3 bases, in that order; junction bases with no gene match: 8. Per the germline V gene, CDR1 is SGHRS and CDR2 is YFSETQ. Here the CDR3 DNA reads TGCGCCAGCAGCTTTGGACTAGCGGGGGGTTTCGGGACAGATACGCAGTATTTT. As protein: CASSFGLAGGFGTDTQYF.

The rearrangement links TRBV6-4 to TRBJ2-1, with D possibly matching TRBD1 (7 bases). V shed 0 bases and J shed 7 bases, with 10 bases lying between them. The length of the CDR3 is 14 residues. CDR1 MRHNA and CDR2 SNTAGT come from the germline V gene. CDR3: CASSDSQGGNEQFF. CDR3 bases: TGTGCCAGCAGTGACTCCCAGGGGGGAAATGAGCAGTTCTTC.

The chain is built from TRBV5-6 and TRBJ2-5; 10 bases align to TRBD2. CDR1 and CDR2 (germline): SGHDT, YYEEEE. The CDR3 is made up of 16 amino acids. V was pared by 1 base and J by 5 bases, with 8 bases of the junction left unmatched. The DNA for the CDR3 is TGTGCCAGCAGCTTGATGGCAGCGGGGGGGATGGAGACCCAGTACTTC. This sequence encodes CASSLMAAGGMETQYF.

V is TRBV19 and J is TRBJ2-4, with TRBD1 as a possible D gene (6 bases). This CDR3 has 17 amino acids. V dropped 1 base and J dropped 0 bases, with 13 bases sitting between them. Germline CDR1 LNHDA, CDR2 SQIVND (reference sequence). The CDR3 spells CASSIGGDMLAKNIQYF. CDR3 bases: TGTGCCAGTAGTATAGGTGGGGACATGCTAGCCAAAAACATTCAGTACTTC.

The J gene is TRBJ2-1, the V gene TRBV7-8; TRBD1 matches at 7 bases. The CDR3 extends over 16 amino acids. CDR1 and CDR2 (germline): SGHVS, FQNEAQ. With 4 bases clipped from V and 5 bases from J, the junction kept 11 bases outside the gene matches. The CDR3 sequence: CASSSSKGALDNEQFF. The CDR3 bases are TGTGCCAGCAGCTCCTCAAAGGGGGCGCTGGACAATGAGCAGTTCTTC.

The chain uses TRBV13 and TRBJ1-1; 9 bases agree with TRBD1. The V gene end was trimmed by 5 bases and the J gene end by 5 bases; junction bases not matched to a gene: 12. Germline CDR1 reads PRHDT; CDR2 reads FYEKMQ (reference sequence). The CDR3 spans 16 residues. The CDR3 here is CASSISGQGSWTEAFF. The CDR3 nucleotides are TGTGCCAGCAGCATTTCCGGACAGGGGTCCTGGACTGAAGCTTTCTTT.

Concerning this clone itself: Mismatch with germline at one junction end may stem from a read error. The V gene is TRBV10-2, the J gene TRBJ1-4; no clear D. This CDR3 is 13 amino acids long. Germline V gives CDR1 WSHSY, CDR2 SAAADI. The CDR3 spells CASSEGSTDGVYF. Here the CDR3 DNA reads TGCGCCAGCAGTGAGGGGTCTACCGACGGGGTGTATTTT.

The CDR3 sequence is CATSVGQGTGQPQHF. DNA for the CDR3: TGTGCCACCAGCGTAGGACAGGGTACGGGTCAGCCCCAGCATTTT. V gene TRBV15 combines with J gene TRBJ1-5; 8 bases are shared with TRBD1. Trimming removed 5 bases from V and 6 bases from J; junction bases left unmatched: 9. The CDR3 has 15 amino acids. The V gene's germline CDR1 is LNHNV and CDR2 YYDKDF (reference sequence).

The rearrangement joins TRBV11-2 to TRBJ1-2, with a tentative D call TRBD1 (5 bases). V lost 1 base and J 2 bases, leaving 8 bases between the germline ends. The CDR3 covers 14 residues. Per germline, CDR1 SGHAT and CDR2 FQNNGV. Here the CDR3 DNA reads TGTGCCAGCAGCTTAGCAGGGATCAACTATGGCTACACCTTC. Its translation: CASSLAGINYGYTF.

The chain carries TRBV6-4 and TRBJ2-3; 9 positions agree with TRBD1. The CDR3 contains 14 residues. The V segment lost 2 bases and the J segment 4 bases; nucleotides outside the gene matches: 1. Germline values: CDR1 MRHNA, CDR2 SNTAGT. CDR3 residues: CASSDTGGADTQYF. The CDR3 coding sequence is TGTGCCAGCAGTGACACAGGGGGCGCAGATACGCAGTATTTT.

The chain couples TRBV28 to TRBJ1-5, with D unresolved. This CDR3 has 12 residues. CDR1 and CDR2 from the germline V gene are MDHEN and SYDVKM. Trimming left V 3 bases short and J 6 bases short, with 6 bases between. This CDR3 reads CASSFDSQPQHF. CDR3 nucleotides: TGTGCCAGCAGTTTTGATAGTCAGCCCCAGCATTTT.

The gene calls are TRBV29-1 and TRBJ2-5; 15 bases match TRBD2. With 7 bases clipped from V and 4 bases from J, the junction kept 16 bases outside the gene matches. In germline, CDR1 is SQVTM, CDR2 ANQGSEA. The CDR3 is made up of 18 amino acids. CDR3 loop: CSAWTSGGAGTGRETQYF. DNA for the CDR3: TGCAGCGCTTGGACTAGCGGGGGGGCCGGGACCGGGAGAGAGACCCAGTACTTC.

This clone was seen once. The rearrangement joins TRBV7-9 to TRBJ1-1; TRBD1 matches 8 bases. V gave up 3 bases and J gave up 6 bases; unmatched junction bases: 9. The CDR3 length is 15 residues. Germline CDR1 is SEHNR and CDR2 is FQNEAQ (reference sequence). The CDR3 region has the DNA TGTGCCAGCAGCTTTTTGACAGGGGATTTCTCTGAAGCTTTCTTT. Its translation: CASSFLTGDFSEAFF.

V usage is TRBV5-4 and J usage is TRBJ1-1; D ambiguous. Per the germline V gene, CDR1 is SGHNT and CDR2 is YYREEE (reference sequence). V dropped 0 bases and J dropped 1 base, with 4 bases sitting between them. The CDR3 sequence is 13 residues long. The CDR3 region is CASSLAGNTEAFF. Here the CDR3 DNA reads TGTGCCAGCAGCTTGGCAGGGAACACTGAAGCTTTCTTT.

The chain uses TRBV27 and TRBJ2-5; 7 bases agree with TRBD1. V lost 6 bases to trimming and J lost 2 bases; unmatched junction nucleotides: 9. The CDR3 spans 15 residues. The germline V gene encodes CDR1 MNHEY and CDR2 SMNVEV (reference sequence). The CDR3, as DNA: TGTGCCAGCAGAGGCTTTGCAGGGGGTCAAGAGACCCAGTACTTC. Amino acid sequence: CASRGFAGGQETQYF.

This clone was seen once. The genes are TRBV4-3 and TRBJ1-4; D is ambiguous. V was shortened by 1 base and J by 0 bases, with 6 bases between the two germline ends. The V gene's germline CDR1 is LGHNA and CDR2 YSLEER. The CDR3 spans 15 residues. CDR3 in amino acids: CASSQVTATNEKLFF. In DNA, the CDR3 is TGCGCCAGCAGCCAAGTTACAGCAACTAATGAAAAACTGTTTTTT.

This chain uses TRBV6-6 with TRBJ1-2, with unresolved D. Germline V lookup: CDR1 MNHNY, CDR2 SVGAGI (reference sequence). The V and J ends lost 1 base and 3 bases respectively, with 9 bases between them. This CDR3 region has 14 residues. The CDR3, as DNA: TGTGCCAGCAGTTACTTTAGAGTTCACTATGGCTACACCTTC. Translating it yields CASSYFRVHYGYTF.